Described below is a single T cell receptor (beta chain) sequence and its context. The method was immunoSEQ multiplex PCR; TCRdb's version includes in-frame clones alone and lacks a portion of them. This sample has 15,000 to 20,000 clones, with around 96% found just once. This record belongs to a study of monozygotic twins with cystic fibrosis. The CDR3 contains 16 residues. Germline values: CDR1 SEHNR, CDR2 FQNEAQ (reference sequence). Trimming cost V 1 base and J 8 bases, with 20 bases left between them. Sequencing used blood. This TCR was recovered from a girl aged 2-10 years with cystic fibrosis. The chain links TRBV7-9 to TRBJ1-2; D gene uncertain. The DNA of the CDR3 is TGTGCCAGCAGCTTAGGGCGCACAGACGTACGAGAGGGCTACACCTTC. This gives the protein CASSLGRTDVREGYTF.